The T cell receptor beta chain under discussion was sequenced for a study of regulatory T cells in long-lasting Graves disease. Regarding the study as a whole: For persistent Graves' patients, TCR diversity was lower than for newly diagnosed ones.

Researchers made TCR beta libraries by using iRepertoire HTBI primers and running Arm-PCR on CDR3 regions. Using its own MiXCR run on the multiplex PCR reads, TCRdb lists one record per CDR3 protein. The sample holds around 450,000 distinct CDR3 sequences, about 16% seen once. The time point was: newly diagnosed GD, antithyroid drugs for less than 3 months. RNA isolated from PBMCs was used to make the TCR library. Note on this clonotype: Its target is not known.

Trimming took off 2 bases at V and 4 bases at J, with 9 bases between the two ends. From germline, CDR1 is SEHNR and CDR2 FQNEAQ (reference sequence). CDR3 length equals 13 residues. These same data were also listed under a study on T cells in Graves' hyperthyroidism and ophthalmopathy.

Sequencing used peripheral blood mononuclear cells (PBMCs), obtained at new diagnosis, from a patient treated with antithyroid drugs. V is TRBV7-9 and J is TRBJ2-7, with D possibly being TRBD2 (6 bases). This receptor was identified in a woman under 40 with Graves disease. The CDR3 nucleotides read TGTGCCAGCAGCTTACGGGACTTTTACGAGCAGTACTTC. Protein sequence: CASSLRDFYEQYF. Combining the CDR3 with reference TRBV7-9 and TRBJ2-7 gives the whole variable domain DTGVSQNPRHKITKRGQNVTFRCDPISEHNRLYWYRQTLGQGPEFLTYFQNEAQLEKSRLLSDRFSAERPKGSFSTLEIQRTEQGDSAMYLCASSLRDFYEQYFGPGTRLTVT.